This TCR beta chain was captured by sequencing in a study of blood T cell repertoires in COVID-19. Study information: Spain, Italy and the United States supplied samples that represented acute and convalescent COVID-19.

Germline loops: CDR1 ENHRY, CDR2 SYGVKD. The CDR3 has 14 residues. V gave up 0 bases and J gave up 7 bases, with 12 bases separating them. In this sample, this clone turned up once. As processed by the authors: Amplification from reference gene primers served as the basis for estimated nucleated cell counts. Assay: immunoSEQ multiplex PCR; the TCRdb copy retains only in-frame clones and omits some. That table furnishes V, J and clone size, whereas the DNA furnished D and trimming. The table lists around 64,000 clones, over 75% of them singletons. This receptor was obtained from a woman aged 18-29 years with acute or convalescent COVID-19. The sample was peripheral blood. The chain couples TRBV10-3 to TRBJ2-5; a possible D gene is TRBD2 (6 bases). Here the CDR3 reads CAISESTGVGTQYF. DNA of the CDR3: TGTGCCATCAGTGAGTCAACGGGAGTGGGGACCCAGTACTTC.